Sequencing of this T cell receptor (beta chain) was carried out in a study of T cell repertoires in cytomegalovirus infection. On the study more broadly: Evidence of both CMV infection and a matching HLA type came from public TCR beta signatures.

CDR3 length: 15 amino acids. V shed 1 base, J shed 3 bases, and the junction held 2 bases outside the gene matches. CDR1 and CDR2 from the germline V gene are SGHTA and FQGNSA. With regard to this clonotype: Its antigen remains unidentified.

TCRdb recomputed calls from the reads with MiXCR, one row per CDR3 protein. The sample lists hundreds of thousands of distinct CDR3 sequences; around 30% were seen once. The chain uses TRBV7-2 and TRBJ1-2; 10 nucleotides line up with TRBD1. Material: cultured PBMCs, obtained from culture after CMV antigen stimulation. The source is a human donor in good health (CMV status not recorded). Some clones in this sample may be carry-over from other donors' samples. CDR3 in DNA: TGTGCCAGCAGCTTAGGGGGACAGGGGTACTATGGCTACACCTTC. It yields the protein CASSLGGQGYYGYTF.